This T cell receptor (beta chain) stems from a study of beta chain features in type 1 diabetes. On the study more broadly: Healthy donors resembled patients in age, gender and cell yields. Sorted cell examination encompassed under 130 million cells across all samples.

Notes on this clone: What it binds is not known. Other nucleotide sequences from this sample produce the same CDR3.

Study findings and constraints: Type 1 diabetes patients showed a moderate but significant shortening of TCRB CDR3s in all four CD4+ subsets. Overrepresentation of cells with high TCR expression could result from cDNA sequencing.

The investigators reverse transcribed all of the isolated RNA, so they sequenced expressed TCRB transcripts. Only in-frame clones appear in the TCRdb table, and some are missing; sequencing was by immunoSEQ multiplex PCR. This table holds 500,000 to 650,000 clones, under 15% found once. Trimming removed 0 bases from V and 7 bases from J, with 5 bases in between. The CDR3 covers 11 residues. Germline CDR1 reads SGHDT; CDR2 reads YYEEEE. The sequencing sample was made of naive CD4+ T cells from blood. The rearrangement links TRBV5-6 to TRBJ2-7, with a weak D call TRBD1 (5 bases). The clonotype originates from a man aged 25-45 years with type 1 diabetes. The CDR3 bases are TGTGCCAGCAGCTTGGCAGGGGAGCAGTACTTC. Residues: CASSLAGEQYF.